Listed below are T cell receptor beta chains from one sample, sequenced in a study of identical twins. TCRdb re-called the 5' RACE reads with MiXCR, one entry per CDR3 protein. Of 350,000 to 450,000 distinct CDR3 sequences detected, around 18% appear once; the ten largest clones hold 9% to 15%. Material for sequencing was naive T cells sorted from blood. These receptors were obtained from a man aged 50-59 years in good health. Each CDR3 is given with its conserved first and last residue. The D gene is left open where the match is weak. Rows give clone size only sometimes, using once, few, many, or a class for an expanded clone.

d_call j_call clone_size v_call cdr3_aa cdr3_nt
NA TRBJ1-1 few TRBV18 CASSPSRQKINTEAFF TGTGCCAGCTCACCTTCCCGACAGAAGATAAACACTGAAGCTTTCTTT
TRBD1 TRBJ1-1 many TRBV18 CASSPGQGNTEAFF TGTGCCAGCAGCCCCGGACAGGGGAACACTGAAGCTTTCTTT
TRBD2 TRBJ2-1 few TRBV12-5 CASGLWGGRPNEQFF TGTGCTAGTGGTTTGTGGGGCGGGAGGCCCAATGAGCAGTTCTTC
NA TRBJ2-3 NA TRBV7-2 CASRLGPKDTQYF TGTGCCAGCAGGTTAGGACCGAAGGATACGCAGTATTTT
TRBD1 TRBJ2-1 NA TRBV5-4 CASSLTTGGVDEQFF TGTGCCAGCAGCTTGACAACAGGGGGCGTCGATGAGCAGTTCTTC
NA TRBJ2-1 NA TRBV29-1 CSAQDHSNEQFF TGCAGCGCACAGGACCACTCCAATGAGCAGTTCTTC
NA TRBJ2-2 NA TRBV4-3 CASSQEVTNTGGLFF TGCGCCAGCAGCCAAGAAGTGACGAACACCGGGGGGCTGTTTTTT
NA TRBJ2-7 NA TRBV29-1 CSVAATVANEQYF TGCAGCGTTGCTGCGACAGTCGCCAACGAGCAGTACTTC
TRBD1 TRBJ2-6 once TRBV4-3 CASSPGTAGANVLTF TGCGCCAGCAGCCCCGGGACAGCCGGGGCCAACGTCCTGACTTTC
NA TRBJ2-2 few TRBV7-9 CASSPMTVTGELFF TGTGCCAGCAGCCCAATGACCGTCACCGGGGAGCTGTTTTTT
NA TRBJ2-1 few TRBV5-1 CASSLGGGSGQVEQFF TGCGCCAGCAGCTTAGGAGGGGGCAGCGGTCAGGTTGAGCAGTTCTTC
TRBD2 TRBJ2-5 few TRBV20-1 CSARDPSGGTQETQYF TGCAGTGCTAGAGATCCTAGCGGGGGTACCCAAGAGACCCAGTACTTC
NA TRBJ2-1 NA TRBV4-2 CASSQAGTYNNEQFF TGTGCCAGCAGCCAGGCCGGGACATACAACAATGAGCAGTTCTTC